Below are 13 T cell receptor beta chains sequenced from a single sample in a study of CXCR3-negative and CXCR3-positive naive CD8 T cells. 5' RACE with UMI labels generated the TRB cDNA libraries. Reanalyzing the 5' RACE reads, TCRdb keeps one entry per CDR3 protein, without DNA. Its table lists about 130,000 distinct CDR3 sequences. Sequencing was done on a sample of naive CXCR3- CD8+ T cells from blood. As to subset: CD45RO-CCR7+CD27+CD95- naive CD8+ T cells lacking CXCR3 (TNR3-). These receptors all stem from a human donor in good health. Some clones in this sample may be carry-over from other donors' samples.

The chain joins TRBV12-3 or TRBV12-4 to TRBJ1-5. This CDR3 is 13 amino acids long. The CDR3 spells CASSSSSNQPQHF.

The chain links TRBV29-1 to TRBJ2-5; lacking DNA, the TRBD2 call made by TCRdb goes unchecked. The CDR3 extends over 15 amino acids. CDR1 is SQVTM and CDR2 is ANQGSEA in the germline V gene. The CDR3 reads CSVVVSGDTKETQYF. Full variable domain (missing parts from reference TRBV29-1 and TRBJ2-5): SAVISQKPSRDICQRGTSLTIQCQVDSQVTMMFWYRQQPGQSLTLIATANQGSEATYESGFVIDKFPISRPNLTFSTLTVSNMSPEDSSIYLCSVVVSGDTKETQYFGPGTRLLVL.

The CDR3 loop reads CSATDSWTGELFF. The rearrangement joins TRBV20-1 to TRBJ2-2; TCRdb gives TRBD1 as the D gene, but with no DNA this cannot be confirmed. From germline, CDR1 is DFQATT and CDR2 SNEGSKA (reference sequence). The CDR3 has 13 residues.

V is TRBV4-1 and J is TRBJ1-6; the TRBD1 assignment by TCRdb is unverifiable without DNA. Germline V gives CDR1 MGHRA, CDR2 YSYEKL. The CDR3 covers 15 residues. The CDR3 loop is CASSHQTALNSPLHF.

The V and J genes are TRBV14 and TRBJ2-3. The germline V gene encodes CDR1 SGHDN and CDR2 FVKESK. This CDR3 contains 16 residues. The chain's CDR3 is CASSQDHGYLSDTQYF.

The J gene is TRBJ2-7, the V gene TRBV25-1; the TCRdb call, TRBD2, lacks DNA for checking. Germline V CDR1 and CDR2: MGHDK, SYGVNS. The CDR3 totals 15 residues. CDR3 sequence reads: CASSATGGPGDEQYF.

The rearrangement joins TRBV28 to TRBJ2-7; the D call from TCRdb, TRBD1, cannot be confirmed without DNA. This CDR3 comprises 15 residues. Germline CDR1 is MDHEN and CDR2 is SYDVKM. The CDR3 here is CASSPRQGMNYEQYF.

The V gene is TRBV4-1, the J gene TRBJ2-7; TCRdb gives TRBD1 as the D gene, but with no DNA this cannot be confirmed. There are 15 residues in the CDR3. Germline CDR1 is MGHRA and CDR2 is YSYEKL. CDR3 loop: CASSASGTGHYEQYF.

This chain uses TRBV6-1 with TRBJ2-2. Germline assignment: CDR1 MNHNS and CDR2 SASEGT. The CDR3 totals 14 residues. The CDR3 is CASGSAFSDGELFF.

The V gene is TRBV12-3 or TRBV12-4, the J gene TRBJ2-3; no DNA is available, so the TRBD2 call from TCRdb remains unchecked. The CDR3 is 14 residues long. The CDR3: CASRPDYSTDTQYF.

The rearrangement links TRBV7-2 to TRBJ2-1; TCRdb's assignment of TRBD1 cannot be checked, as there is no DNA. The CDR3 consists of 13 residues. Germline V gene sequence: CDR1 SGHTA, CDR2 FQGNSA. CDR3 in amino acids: CASSWGVDNEQFF.

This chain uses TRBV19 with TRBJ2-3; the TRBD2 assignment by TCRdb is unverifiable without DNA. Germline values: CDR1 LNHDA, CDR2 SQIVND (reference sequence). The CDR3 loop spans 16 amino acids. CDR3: CASSEGTGGTKDTQYF.

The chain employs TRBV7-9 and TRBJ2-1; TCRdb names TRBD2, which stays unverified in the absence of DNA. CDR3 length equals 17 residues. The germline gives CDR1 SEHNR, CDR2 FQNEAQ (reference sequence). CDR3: CASSTPPGTSDFNEQFF.